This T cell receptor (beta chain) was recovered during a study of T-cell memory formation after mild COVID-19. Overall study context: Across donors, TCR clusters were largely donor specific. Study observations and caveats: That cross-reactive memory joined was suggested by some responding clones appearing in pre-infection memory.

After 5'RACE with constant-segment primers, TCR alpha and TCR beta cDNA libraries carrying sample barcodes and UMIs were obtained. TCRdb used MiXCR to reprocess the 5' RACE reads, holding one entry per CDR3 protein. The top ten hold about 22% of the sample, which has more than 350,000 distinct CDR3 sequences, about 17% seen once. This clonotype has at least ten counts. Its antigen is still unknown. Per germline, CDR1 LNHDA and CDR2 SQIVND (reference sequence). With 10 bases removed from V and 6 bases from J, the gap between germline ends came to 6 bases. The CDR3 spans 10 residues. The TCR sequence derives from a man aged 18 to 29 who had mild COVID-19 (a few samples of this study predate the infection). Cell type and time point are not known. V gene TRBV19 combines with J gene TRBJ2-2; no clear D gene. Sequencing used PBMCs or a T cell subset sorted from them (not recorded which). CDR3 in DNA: TGTGCCACCCGAGCCGGGGAGCTGTTTTTT. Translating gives CATRAGELFF.